This T cell receptor (beta chain) was sequenced for a study of blood T cell repertoires in COVID-19. Study-wide background: There were acute and convalescent COVID-19 samples, and they came from the United States, Italy and Spain. Sources were T cells, B-cell-depleted T cells, or PBMCs; the material itself was cDNA or gDNA.

The CDR3 spans 15 residues. The germline V gene encodes CDR1 SSHAT and CDR2 FNYEAQ (reference sequence). Remarks on this clone: One end of the junction does not line up with germline, which may come from a read error.

Original methodology: Reference gene primer amplification in the assay estimated nucleated cell counts. Clones were sequenced by immunoSEQ multiplex PCR, and TCRdb holds only the in-frame ones, with some missing. Clone size and the V and J calls come from that table; the DNA yielded D and trimming. Here the sample spans fewer than 250,000 clones, roughly 89% being singletons. The receptor was derived from a man in his 60s who had recovered from COVID-19. V and J are TRBV7-7 and TRBJ2-7, with 7 nucleotides matching TRBD1. Sequenced input: peripheral blood. The CDR3 reads CASSLAQTGQHEQYF. CDR3 sequence (DNA): TGTGCTAGCAGCTTAGCGCAGACAGGGCAACACGAGCAGTACTTC.